Presented here are 4 T cell receptor beta chains from one specimen sequenced in a study of blood T cell repertoires in COVID-19. Method: immunoSEQ multiplex PCR; TCRdb's copy keeps in-frame clones and lacks some. Here the sample spans 120,000 or so clones, around 90% being singletons. The sample comprised peripheral blood. These receptors were obtained from a human donor in a cohort sampled during active COVID-19.

V usage is TRBV19 and J usage is TRBJ1-2; possible D gene TRBD1, 6 bases. Trimming pared 3 bases from V and 3 bases from J, leaving 11 bases between. The CDR3 length is 14 residues. CDR1 LNHDA and CDR2 SQIVND come from the germline V gene (reference sequence). CDR3 nucleotides: TGTGCCAGTAGTATTTCAGGGGTTTACTATGGCTACACCTTC. Its protein is CASSISGVYYGYTF.

This clone was observed a handful of times. The rearrangement links TRBV19 to TRBJ2-1; 10 bases line up with TRBD2. The germline CDR1 and CDR2 sequences are LNHDA and SQIVND (reference sequence). There are 14 residues in the CDR3. V was pared by 4 bases and J by 9 bases, with 6 bases of the junction left unmatched. CDR3 in DNA: TGTGCCAGTAGTACAGCGGGGGGGCTTAGTGAGCAGTTCTTC. Translating it yields CASSTAGGLSEQFF.

J is TRBJ1-1 and V is TRBV5-6; a possible D gene is TRBD1 (5 bases). With 4 bases removed from V and 1 base from J, the gap between germline ends came to 5 bases. The CDR3 has 12 amino acids. CDR1 is SGHDT, CDR2 YYEEEE, per germline. CDR3 sequence: CASSTGNTEAFF. CDR3 DNA: TGTGCCAGCAGCACAGGGAACACTGAAGCTTTCTTT.

The chain joins TRBV18 to TRBJ2-2, with a possible D match to TRBD2 (5 bases). The CDR3 length is 13 residues. Trimming shortened V by 8 bases and J by 7 bases, and 14 bases separated the two germline ends. CDR1 is KGHSH, CDR2 LQKENI, per germline. As DNA, the CDR3 is TGTGCCAGCCCGGGAAGGACGGGCGGGGAGCTGTTTTTT. Its translation is CASPGRTGGELFF.